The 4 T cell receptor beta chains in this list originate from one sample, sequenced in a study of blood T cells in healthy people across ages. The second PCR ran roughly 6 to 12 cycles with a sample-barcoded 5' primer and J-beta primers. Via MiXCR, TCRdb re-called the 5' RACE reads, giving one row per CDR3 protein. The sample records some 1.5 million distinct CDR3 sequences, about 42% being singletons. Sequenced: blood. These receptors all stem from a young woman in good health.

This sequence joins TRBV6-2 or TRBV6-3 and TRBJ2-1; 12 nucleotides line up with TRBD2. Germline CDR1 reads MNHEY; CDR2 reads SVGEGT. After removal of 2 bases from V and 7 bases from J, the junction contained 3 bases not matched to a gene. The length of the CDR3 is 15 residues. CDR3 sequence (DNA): TGTGCCAGCAGTTACCTAGCGGGAGGGACGAATGAGCAGTTCTTC. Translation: CASSYLAGGTNEQFF.

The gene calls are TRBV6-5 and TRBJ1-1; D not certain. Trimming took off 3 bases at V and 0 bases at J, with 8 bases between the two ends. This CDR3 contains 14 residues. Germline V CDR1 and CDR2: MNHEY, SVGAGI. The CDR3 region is CASSYRALNTEAFF. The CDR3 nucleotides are TGTGCCAGCAGTTATCGGGCGTTGAACACTGAAGCTTTCTTT.

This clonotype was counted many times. The CDR3 loop reads CAILPSLNSYEQYF. Here the CDR3 DNA reads TGTGCCATCCTCCCCAGTCTTAACTCCTACGAGCAGTACTTC. The V and J genes are TRBV10-3 and TRBJ2-7; D remains unclear. Germline V gives CDR1 ENHRY, CDR2 SYGVKD. The CDR3 spans 14 residues. Trimming cost V 8 bases and J 0 bases, with 14 bases left between them.

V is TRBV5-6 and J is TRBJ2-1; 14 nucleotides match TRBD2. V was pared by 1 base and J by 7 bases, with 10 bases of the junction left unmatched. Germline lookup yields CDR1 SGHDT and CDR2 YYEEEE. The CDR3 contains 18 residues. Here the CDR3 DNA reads TGTGCCAGCAGCTTGACCGGGACTAGCGGGAGTGGGGGGAATGAGCAGTTCTTC. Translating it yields CASSLTGTSGSGGNEQFF. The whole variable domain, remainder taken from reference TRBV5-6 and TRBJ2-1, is DAGVTQSPTHLIKTRGQQVTLRCSPKSGHDTVSWYQQALGQGPQFIFQYYEEEERQRGNFPDRFSGHQFPNYSSELNVNALLLGDSALYLCASSLTGTSGSGGNEQFFGPGTRLTVL.